The rows below give T cell receptor beta chains drawn from one sample of a study of T cells in Graves' hyperthyroidism and ophthalmopathy. TCRdb reanalysed the multiplex PCR reads using MiXCR and keeps one entry per CDR3 protein. The data hold approximately 510,000 distinct CDR3 sequences, with 35% to 50% observed a single time. The sequencing input was peripheral blood or thyroid tissue (not recorded which). These receptors were taken from an adult woman with Graves' disease, either hyperthyroidism or ophthalmopathy (not recorded which). Both conserved end residues are part of each CDR3. The D gene is left open where the match is weak. Where a row states a size, it is once, few, many or the class of an expanded clone; other rows omit it.

abundance: many
d_gene: TRBD2
j_gene: TRBJ2-7
len: 16
v_gene: TRBV7-6
CDR3nt: TGTGCCAGCAGCACCAGAGGGACTAGCGGGATCAACGAGCAGTACTTC
CDR3aa: CASSTRGTSGINEQYF

abundance: few
d_gene: .
j_gene: TRBJ1-1
len: 15
v_gene: TRBV7-9
CDR3nt: TGTGCCAGCAGCTGGGATCCAAACATGAACACTGAAGCTTTCTTT
CDR3aa: CASSWDPNMNTEAFF

abundance: .
d_gene: .
j_gene: TRBJ1-1
len: 13
v_gene: TRBV20-1
CDR3nt: TGCAGTGCTAGATTCAAGGGAGACACTGAGGCTTTCTTT
CDR3aa: CSARFKGDTEAFF

abundance: many
d_gene: .
j_gene: TRBJ1-1
len: 11
v_gene: TRBV20-1
CDR3nt: TGCAGTGCAACCCAGGGCACTGAAGCTTTCTTT
CDR3aa: CSATQGTEAFF

abundance: .
d_gene: .
j_gene: TRBJ2-5
len: 16
v_gene: TRBV15
CDR3nt: TGTGCCACCAGCAGAGATCACCGAGCGGCACAAGAGACCCAGTACTTC
CDR3aa: CATSRDHRAAQETQYF

abundance: few
d_gene: TRBD1
j_gene: TRBJ1-5
len: 13
v_gene: TRBV10-3
CDR3nt: TGTGCCACCTCGGGACAGGGGAATCAGCCCCAGCATTTT
CDR3aa: CATSGQGNQPQHF

abundance: few
d_gene: TRBD1
j_gene: TRBJ1-2
len: 14
v_gene: TRBV7-9
CDR3nt: TGTGCCAGCAGCGCACAGGGGGTGAACTATGGCTACACCTTC
CDR3aa: CASSAQGVNYGYTF

abundance: many
d_gene: .
j_gene: TRBJ1-1
len: 14
v_gene: TRBV11-2
CDR3nt: TGTGCCAGCAGCTTAATACTGGGGGACACTGAAGCTTTCTTT
CDR3aa: CASSLILGDTEAFF

abundance: many
d_gene: .
j_gene: TRBJ2-5
len: 14
v_gene: TRBV28
CDR3nt: TGTGCCAGCAGTGCTCCGGGACTTGCAGAGACCCAGTACTTC
CDR3aa: CASSAPGLAETQYF

abundance: many
d_gene: TRBD1
j_gene: TRBJ2-7
len: 16
v_gene: TRBV6-5
CDR3nt: TGTGCCAGCAGTTACTCCCGGGACAGGGTATCCTACGAGCAGTACTTC
CDR3aa: CASSYSRDRVSYEQYF

abundance: .
d_gene: TRBD1
j_gene: TRBJ1-6
len: 15
v_gene: TRBV12-3/TRBV12-4
CDR3nt: TGTGCCAGCAGTCCCAGGGGGCGCGTGCCTTCACCCCTCCACTTT
CDR3aa: CASSPRGRVPSPLHF

abundance: .
d_gene: TRBD1
j_gene: TRBJ2-7
len: 14
v_gene: TRBV19
CDR3nt: TGTGCCAGTAGTTCCCGGGACAGCAGGTACGAGCAGTACTTC
CDR3aa: CASSSRDSRYEQYF

abundance: .
d_gene: TRBD1
j_gene: TRBJ1-1
len: 13
v_gene: TRBV10-3
CDR3nt: TGTGCCATCAGAGGACAGGGAGAAACTGAAGCTTTCTTT
CDR3aa: CAIRGQGETEAFF

abundance: .
d_gene: .
j_gene: TRBJ2-1
len: 14
v_gene: TRBV29-1
CDR3nt: TGCGGCGACCGACAAACCGCGTCCTACAATGAGCAGTTCTTC
CDR3aa: CGDRQTASYNEQFF

abundance: many
d_gene: TRBD1
j_gene: TRBJ2-7
len: 14
v_gene: TRBV3-1
CDR3nt: TGTGCCAGCAGCGCCCGGGACAGGGCTAACGAGCAGTACTTC
CDR3aa: CASSARDRANEQYF

abundance: .
d_gene: TRBD2
j_gene: TRBJ2-7
len: 15
v_gene: TRBV13
CDR3nt: TGTGCCAGCAGCCCCTCCGGTAGCGGGGTCTACGAGCAGTACTTC
CDR3aa: CASSPSGSGVYEQYF

abundance: .
d_gene: TRBD1
j_gene: TRBJ2-7
len: 13
v_gene: TRBV10-3
CDR3nt: TGTGCCATCAGTGTAGACAGGGGCTACGAGCAGTACTTC
CDR3aa: CAISVDRGYEQYF

abundance: .
d_gene: .
j_gene: TRBJ2-5
len: 12
v_gene: TRBV10-3
CDR3nt: TGTGCCATCAACGAGGGATCAGAGACCCAGTACTTC
CDR3aa: CAINEGSETQYF

abundance: many
d_gene: TRBD1
j_gene: TRBJ1-5
len: 18
v_gene: TRBV6-5
CDR3nt: TGTGCCAGCAGACCAATCCGCCGACCGGGACAGGACAATCAGCCCCAGCATTTT
CDR3aa: CASRPIRRPGQDNQPQHF

abundance: many
d_gene: .
j_gene: TRBJ2-5
len: 14
v_gene: TRBV7-2
CDR3nt: TGTGCCAGCAGCCAAGGGGGGGGAAAAGAGACCCAGTACTTC
CDR3aa: CASSQGGGKETQYF

abundance: .
d_gene: .
j_gene: TRBJ1-1
len: 16
v_gene: TRBV5-1
CDR3nt: TGCGCCAGCAGCTTGGTTATACCAACAGGGAAGCCTGAAGCTTTCTTT
CDR3aa: CASSLVIPTGKPEAFF

abundance: .
d_gene: .
j_gene: TRBJ1-3
len: 16
v_gene: TRBV2
CDR3nt: TGTGCCAGCAGTGAAGCGGGACGGATAACTGGAAACACCATATATTTT
CDR3aa: CASSEAGRITGNTIYF

abundance: few
d_gene: TRBD1
j_gene: TRBJ1-5
len: 16
v_gene: TRBV7-6
CDR3nt: TGTGCCAGCAGCGATCGGGACAGGGGTGGCAATCAGCCCCAGCATTTT
CDR3aa: CASSDRDRGGNQPQHF

abundance: .
d_gene: .
j_gene: TRBJ2-5
len: 13
v_gene: TRBV7-9
CDR3nt: TGTGCCAGAGCCGCAACGGACCAAGAGACCCAGTACTTC
CDR3aa: CARAATDQETQYF

abundance: many
d_gene: TRBD2
j_gene: TRBJ2-7
len: 15
v_gene: TRBV7-9
CDR3nt: TGTGCCAGCAGCGTGGGGGGGGACGGAGGCTACGAGCAGTACTTC
CDR3aa: CASSVGGDGGYEQYF

abundance: .
d_gene: .
j_gene: TRBJ1-3
len: 15
v_gene: TRBV7-2
CDR3nt: TGTGCCAGCAGCCCTCAGGCTGCCTCTGGAAACACCATATATTTT
CDR3aa: CASSPQAASGNTIYF

abundance: .
d_gene: .
j_gene: TRBJ2-7
len: 16
v_gene: TRBV7-9
CDR3nt: TGTGCCAGCAGCCCCAGAGGCGGGACTCCCTCCTACGAGCAGTACTTC
CDR3aa: CASSPRGGTPSYEQYF

abundance: many
d_gene: .
j_gene: TRBJ2-2
len: 12
v_gene: TRBV6-4
CDR3nt: TGTGCCAGCAGTGACGGCACCGGGGAGCTGTTTTTT
CDR3aa: CASSDGTGELFF

abundance: once
d_gene: .
j_gene: TRBJ2-1
len: 15
v_gene: TRBV24-1
CDR3nt: TGTGCCACCAGTGATCAGTCAAGCTCCTACAATGAGCAGTTCTTC
CDR3aa: CATSDQSSSYNEQFF

abundance: .
d_gene: .
j_gene: TRBJ1-4
len: 15
v_gene: TRBV7-8
CDR3nt: TGTGCCAGCAGCCGTTCGACAGTAGCTAATGAAAAACTGTTTTTT
CDR3aa: CASSRSTVANEKLFF

abundance: many
d_gene: .
j_gene: TRBJ2-7
len: 13
v_gene: TRBV5-1
CDR3nt: TGCGCCAGCAGCTTGCAACTAGCAGGCGAGCAGTACTTC
CDR3aa: CASSLQLAGEQYF

abundance: few
d_gene: .
j_gene: TRBJ1-1
len: 12
v_gene: TRBV24-1
CDR3nt: TGTGCCACCAGTGATCGAAGGGGCGGGGGTTTCTTT
CDR3aa: CATSDRRGGGFF

abundance: few
d_gene: TRBD2
j_gene: TRBJ2-2
len: 17
v_gene: TRBV20-1
CDR3nt: TGCAGTGCTAGCGGTCGAGCGGGAGGTAGGAACACCGGGGAGCTGTTTTTT
CDR3aa: CSASGRAGGRNTGELFF

abundance: many
d_gene: TRBD2
j_gene: TRBJ2-2
len: 17
v_gene: TRBV20-1
CDR3nt: TGCAGTGCTAGAGATCGGGGAGCGGGAGCGAACACCGGGGAGCTGTTTTTT
CDR3aa: CSARDRGAGANTGELFF

abundance: many
d_gene: TRBD1
j_gene: TRBJ2-7
len: 14
v_gene: TRBV7-7
CDR3nt: TGTGCTAGCAGCTTAGAAAGGGACAGCTACGAGCAGTACTTC
CDR3aa: CASSLERDSYEQYF

abundance: once
d_gene: .
j_gene: TRBJ1-5
len: 15
v_gene: TRBV20-1
CDR3nt: TGCAGTGCTAGAAGTTTGGGCAGTCGGAATCAGCCCCAGCATTTT
CDR3aa: CSARSLGSRNQPQHF

abundance: .
d_gene: .
j_gene: TRBJ1-5
len: 14
v_gene: TRBV5-1
CDR3nt: TGCGCCAGCAGCTTGGCAGGGATGGGGGAGCCCCAGCATTTT
CDR3aa: CASSLAGMGEPQHF

abundance: many
d_gene: .
j_gene: TRBJ1-4
len: 12
v_gene: TRBV2
CDR3nt: TGTGCCAGCAGTGAACGGGGTGAAAAACTGTTTTTT
CDR3aa: CASSERGEKLFF

abundance: many
d_gene: .
j_gene: TRBJ1-4
len: 15
v_gene: TRBV7-9
CDR3nt: TGTGCCAGCAGCTTAAACAGGGACCCTAATGAAAAACTGTTTTTT
CDR3aa: CASSLNRDPNEKLFF

abundance: .
d_gene: .
j_gene: TRBJ1-5
len: 13
v_gene: TRBV24-1
CDR3nt: TGTGCCACCAGTGATTCAGGGAGACAGCCCCAGCATTTT
CDR3aa: CATSDSGRQPQHF

abundance: .
d_gene: .
j_gene: TRBJ1-1
len: 17
v_gene: TRBV15
CDR3nt: TGTGCCACCAGCAGCTTAGATGTTCCAGGTGTGAACACTGAAGCTTTCTTT
CDR3aa: CATSSLDVPGVNTEAFF

abundance: once
d_gene: .
j_gene: TRBJ2-5
len: 13
v_gene: TRBV2
CDR3nt: TGTGCCAGCATGAGGGGTCGCCAAGAGACCCAGTACTTC
CDR3aa: CASMRGRQETQYF

abundance: few
d_gene: .
j_gene: TRBJ1-6
len: 15
v_gene: TRBV7-2
CDR3nt: TGTGCCAGCAGCCCTAACGCAGGGAATAATTCACCCCTCCACTTT
CDR3aa: CASSPNAGNNSPLHF

abundance: many
d_gene: TRBD1
j_gene: TRBJ2-7
len: 11
v_gene: TRBV2
CDR3nt: TGTGCCAGCGGGGACAGCCACGAGCAGTACTTC
CDR3aa: CASGDSHEQYF

abundance: few
d_gene: .
j_gene: TRBJ2-7
len: 14
v_gene: TRBV19
CDR3nt: TGTGCCAGCCGGGACTTCCTGGGCTCCTACGAGCAGTACTTC
CDR3aa: CASRDFLGSYEQYF

abundance: .
d_gene: .
j_gene: TRBJ2-2
len: 11
v_gene: TRBV7-8
CDR3nt: TGTGCCAGCAGCTTATTGGGGGGGCTGTTTTTT
CDR3aa: CASSLLGGLFF

abundance: .
d_gene: .
j_gene: TRBJ2-7
len: 15
v_gene: TRBV12-3/TRBV12-4
CDR3nt: TGTGCCAGCAGGGATAGTCAGGGTTCGTCCTACGAGCAGTACTTC
CDR3aa: CASRDSQGSSYEQYF

abundance: few
d_gene: TRBD1
j_gene: TRBJ2-7
len: 11
v_gene: TRBV28
CDR3nt: TGTGCCAGCAGTGACAGGGACGAGCAGTACTTC
CDR3aa: CASSDRDEQYF

abundance: .
d_gene: .
j_gene: TRBJ1-2
len: 15
v_gene: TRBV10-3
CDR3nt: TGTGCCATCAGTGAGTACCCGGAGGCAAACTATGGCTACACCTTC
CDR3aa: CAISEYPEANYGYTF

abundance: many
d_gene: .
j_gene: TRBJ1-1
len: 15
v_gene: TRBV4-1
CDR3nt: TGCGCCAGCAGCCCACGGGGATTGAAGAACACTGAAGCTTTCTTT
CDR3aa: CASSPRGLKNTEAFF

abundance: many
d_gene: .
j_gene: TRBJ1-5
len: 14
v_gene: TRBV2
CDR3nt: TGTGCCAGCAGCCAACAGGGTAGTCTTCAGCCCCAGCATTTT
CDR3aa: CASSQQGSLQPQHF

abundance: .
d_gene: TRBD1
j_gene: TRBJ1-2
len: 15
v_gene: TRBV7-2
CDR3nt: TGTGCCAGCAACCTGGGGTGGGGACAGTCCTATGGCTACACCTTC
CDR3aa: CASNLGWGQSYGYTF

abundance: .
d_gene: TRBD1
j_gene: TRBJ1-1
len: 13
v_gene: TRBV29-1
CDR3nt: TGCAGCGTTGCGGGCCAGGGGGCCACTGAAGCTTTCTTT
CDR3aa: CSVAGQGATEAFF

abundance: .
d_gene: TRBD1
j_gene: TRBJ1-2
len: 13
v_gene: TRBV9
CDR3nt: TGTGCCAGCAGCTTCCGGGACAGCTATGGCTACACCTTC
CDR3aa: CASSFRDSYGYTF

abundance: .
d_gene: .
j_gene: TRBJ1-2
len: 13
v_gene: TRBV5-1
CDR3nt: TGCGCCAGCAGCTTGGAGGCGATCTATGGCTACACCTTC
CDR3aa: CASSLEAIYGYTF

abundance: many
d_gene: .
j_gene: TRBJ2-5
len: 12
v_gene: TRBV6-6
CDR3nt: TGTGCCAGCACTGACACGGCGTCCCTAGTGTACTTC
CDR3aa: CASTDTASLVYF

abundance: .
d_gene: TRBD1
j_gene: TRBJ1-5
len: 13
v_gene: TRBV19
CDR3nt: TGTGCCAGCACCTCGACAGGGGATCAGCCCCAGCATTTT
CDR3aa: CASTSTGDQPQHF